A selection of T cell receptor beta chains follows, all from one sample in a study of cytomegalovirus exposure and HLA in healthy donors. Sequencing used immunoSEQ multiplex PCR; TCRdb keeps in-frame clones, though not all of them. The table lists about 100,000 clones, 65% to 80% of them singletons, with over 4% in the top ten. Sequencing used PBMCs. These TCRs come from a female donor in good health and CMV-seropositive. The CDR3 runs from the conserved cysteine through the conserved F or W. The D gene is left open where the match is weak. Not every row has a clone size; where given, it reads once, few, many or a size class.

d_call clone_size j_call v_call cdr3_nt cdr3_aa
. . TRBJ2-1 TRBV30 TGTGCCTGGTCCACAGGGCTAGGCAATGAGCAGTTCTTC CAWSTGLGNEQFF
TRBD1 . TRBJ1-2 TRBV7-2 TGTGCCAGCAGCCTTCCCGGGACAGTCTATGGCTACACCTTC CASSLPGTVYGYTF
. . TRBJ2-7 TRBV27 TGTGCCAGCAGTTCGGGCACCAGGGGCGAGCAGTACTTC CASSSGTRGEQYF
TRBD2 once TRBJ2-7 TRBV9 TGTGCCAGCAGCGCAAGCGGGGCCTCCTACGAGCAGTACTTC CASSASGASYEQYF
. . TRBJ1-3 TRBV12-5 TGTGCTAGTGGCTCTCCTCGGTCCTCTGGAAACACCATATATTTT CASGSPRSSGNTIYF
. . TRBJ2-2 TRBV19 TGTGCCAGTAGTACCAGACAGGAAAGGAACACCGGGGAGCTGTTTTTT CASSTRQERNTGELFF
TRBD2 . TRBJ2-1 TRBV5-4 TGTGCCATCCCCCGGGGGGGGCACAATGAGCAGTTCTTC CAIPRGGHNEQFF
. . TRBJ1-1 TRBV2 TGTGCCAGCAGGGCCTACACTGAAGCTTTCTTT CASRAYTEAFF
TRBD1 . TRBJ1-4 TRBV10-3 TGTGCCTCAAACAGGGGAATTGCAACTAATGAAAAACTGTTTTTT CASNRGIATNEKLFF
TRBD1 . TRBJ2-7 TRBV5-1 TGCGCCAGCAGCTTGGAGTTCCAGGGGGCCTTCTACGAGCAGTACTTC CASSLEFQGAFYEQYF
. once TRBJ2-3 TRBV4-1 TGCGCCAGCAGCCAAGTCATAGCCAAAGGTTTCGATACGCAGTATTTT CASSQVIAKGFDTQYF
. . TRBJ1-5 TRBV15 TGTGCCACCAGCAAAACAGGGAACCATCAGCCCCAGCATTTT CATSKTGNHQPQHF
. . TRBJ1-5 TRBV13 TGTGCCAGCAGCTTAGGTCGGGGGAATCAGCCCCAGCATTTT CASSLGRGNQPQHF
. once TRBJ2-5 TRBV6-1 TGTGCCAGCAGTGAAATCGGACAAAAGAGAGAGACCCAGTACTTC CASSEIGQKRETQYF
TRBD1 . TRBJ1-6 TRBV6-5 TGTGCCAGCAGTTCACAGGGGAGCTCCTATAATTCACCCCTCCACTTT CASSSQGSSYNSPLHF
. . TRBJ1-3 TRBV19 TGTGCCAGTAGTATTCCGGGGGGCGCTGGAAACACCATATATTTT CASSIPGGAGNTIYF
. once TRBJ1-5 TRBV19 TGTGCCAGTAGAGGAGGCAATCAGCCCCAGCATTTT CASRGGNQPQHF
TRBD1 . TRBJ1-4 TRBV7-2 TGTGCCAGCAGCTTTGACAGGGGGACGGCTAATGAAAAACTGTTTTTT CASSFDRGTANEKLFF
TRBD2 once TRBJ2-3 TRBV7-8 TGTGCCAGCAGCTTTTGGGTCAGCGGGGGGGCGGATACGCAGTATTTT CASSFWVSGGADTQYF
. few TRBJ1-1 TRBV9 TGTGCCAGCAGCGTAGTGCCGGGGAAGAGCACTGAAGCTTTCTTT CASSVVPGKSTEAFF
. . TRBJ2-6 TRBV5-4 TGTGCCAGCAGCTTGGCAGTCCTCTCTGGGGCCAACGTCCTGACTTTC CASSLAVLSGANVLTF
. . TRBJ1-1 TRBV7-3 TGTGCCAGCAGCCGCCTCGGGAACACTGAAGCTTTCTTT CASSRLGNTEAFF
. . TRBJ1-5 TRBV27 TGTGCTTGTGGGGGGGCGAGCAATCAGCCCCAGCATTTT CACGGASNQPQHF
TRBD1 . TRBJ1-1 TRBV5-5 TGTGCCAGCAGCTTGGACAGGGGCACTGAAGCTTTCTTT CASSLDRGTEAFF
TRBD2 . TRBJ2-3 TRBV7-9 TGTGCCAGCAGCCGGACTAGCGGGAGCACAGATACGCAGTATTTT CASSRTSGSTDTQYF
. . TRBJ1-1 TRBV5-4 TGTGCCAGCAGCGGGTTTGGGGTGGGCGGGGTCGGCACTGAAGCTTTCTTT CASSGFGVGGVGTEAFF
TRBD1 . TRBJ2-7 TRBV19 TGTGCCACCGGGGCAAGGACAGGTGGGGCCTACGAGCAGTACTTC CATGARTGGAYEQYF
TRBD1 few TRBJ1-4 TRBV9 TGTGCCAGCAGCGGGGGGACAGCCAATAATGAAAAACTGTTTTTT CASSGGTANNEKLFF